Listed below are T cell receptor beta chains from one sample, sequenced in a study of shared clonotypes between healthy human individuals. Libraries were prepared by immunoSEQ multiplex PCR; TCRdb keeps only in-frame clonotypes and omits some of them. This sample has over 1.5 million clones, with approximately 98% found just once. Sequences were obtained from naive CD4+ T cells sorted from blood. These receptors were collected from a man aged 30 to 39 in good health. CDR3s include the opening cysteine and the closing phenylalanine or tryptophan. D genes are given only for firm matches. Clone size appears in some rows only: once, few, many, or a class for an expanded clone.

j_call clone_size v_call d_call cdr3_nt cdr3_aa
TRBJ2-2 - TRBV6-4 TRBD2 TGTGCCAGCAGCCGGACTAGCGGGATTGCCGGGGAGCTGTTTTTT CASSRTSGIAGELFF
TRBJ2-3 once TRBV6-5 - TGTGCCAGCAGTTACCAGGGCCTCCCAGATACGCAGTATTTT CASSYQGLPDTQYF
TRBJ2-2 - TRBV4-2 TRBD2 TGTGCCAGCAGCCCAGACAAGCTAGCGGGGCACACCGGGGAGCTGTTTTTT CASSPDKLAGHTGELFF
TRBJ2-1 - TRBV5-8 TRBD1 TGTGCCAGCAGCTACCGGGACAGGGAGGATAATGAGCAGTTCTTC CASSYRDREDNEQFF
TRBJ2-2 - TRBV11-2 - TGTGCCAGCAGCTTAGGGACACTACCGGCCGGGGAGCTGTTTTTT CASSLGTLPAGELFF
TRBJ2-7 - TRBV27 - TGTGCCAGCAGTTTTGTGGGGCGCTCCTACGAGCAGTACTTC CASSFVGRSYEQYF
TRBJ2-1 - TRBV25-1 TRBD1 TGTGCCAGCAGTGAATTCGGGACAGGGCTTAATGAGCAGTTCTTC CASSEFGTGLNEQFF
TRBJ2-5 - TRBV14 - TGTGCCAGCAGCCATGGTGTAACCCAGTACTTC CASSHGVTQYF
TRBJ1-1 - TRBV15 - TGTGCCACCAGCAGAGAGGGGACGTTGAACACTGAAGCTTTCTTT CATSREGTLNTEAFF
TRBJ2-2 - TRBV4-3 - TGCGCCAGCAGCCGAGGAACCCGATTCGGGGAGCTGTTTTTT CASSRGTRFGELFF
TRBJ2-7 - TRBV13 - TGTGCCAGCAGCTTAGTTTTCGATGAAAGCGGTGCAGAAGGCCACGAGCAGTACTTC CASSLVFDESGAEGHEQYF
TRBJ1-5 once TRBV5-1 - TGCGCCAGCAGCTTGGAGGCAGATCAGCCCCAGCATTTT CASSLEADQPQHF
TRBJ2-7 - TRBV30 - TGTGCCTGGTCGCCCGTTAAGAACGAGCAGTACTTC CAWSPVKNEQYF
TRBJ1-1 - TRBV5-5 TRBD1 TGTGCCAGCAGCTACCCCTTACAGGGGGGCATGAACACTGAAGCTTTCTTT CASSYPLQGGMNTEAFF
TRBJ2-1 - TRBV9 - TGTGCCAGCAGCGTAGATTTGGGCTCCTACAATGAGCAGTTCTTC CASSVDLGSYNEQFF
TRBJ2-5 once TRBV27 TRBD1 TGTGCCAGCAGTGGATGGACAGGGTTGACCCAGTACTTC CASSGWTGLTQYF
TRBJ2-1 - TRBV28 TRBD2 TGTGCCAGCAGTTTATCTCGCGGGAGCTACAATGAGCAGTTCTTC CASSLSRGSYNEQFF
TRBJ2-7 - TRBV9 - TGTGCCAGCAGCGTATCGCCCTTAGGGTCCTACGAGCAGTACTTC CASSVSPLGSYEQYF
TRBJ2-7 - TRBV7-9 - TGCGCCAGCAGCCAAGATTGGGGCAGGGCACCCGAGCAGTACTTC CASSQDWGRAPEQYF
TRBJ2-7 - TRBV7-3 TRBD1 TGTGCCAGCAGCCCGACAGGGGACTTAAACGAGCAGTACTTC CASSPTGDLNEQYF
TRBJ2-3 - TRBV7-2 - TGTGCCAGCAGCCTCCCACCGGGACGGAGCACAGATACGCAGTATTTT CASSLPPGRSTDTQYF
TRBJ1-3 once TRBV6-5 - TGTGCCAGCAGGCCACAGCTCTCTGGAAACACCATATATTTT CASRPQLSGNTIYF
TRBJ2-7 - TRBV28 TRBD1 TGTGCCAGCAGTAAGGGACAGAACCCCTACGAGCAGTACTTC CASSKGQNPYEQYF
TRBJ2-7 - TRBV5-1 - TGCGCCAGCAGCCGAACCTCCTTGGACACATCCTACGAGCAGTACTTC CASSRTSLDTSYEQYF